This T cell receptor beta chain was captured in a study of T cell responses to AZD1222 COVID-19 vaccine. Study-wide context: The study pooled second doses at about 4 or about 12 weeks. Study outcomes and limitations: Donors in the cohort were predominantly white British and more often female, and clonal diversity was possibly underestimated. Dominant CD4 TCR responses targeted spike regions 160-218 and 743-854.

The table came from immunoSEQ multiplex PCR; TCRdb's copy has only in-frame clones and leaves some out. This repertoire shows 150,000 to 200,000 clones, just under 95% found once; its top ten account for around 0.9%. Concerning this clone: Its target is not known.

CDR1 and CDR2 from the germline V gene are SGHAT and FQNNGV. Trimming took 0 bases from V and 9 from J, leaving 12 bases between them. The CDR3 runs 15 residues. The clonotype originates from an adult in good health. This material consisted of peripheral blood, taken on day 0 of AZD1222 vaccination. This chain connects TRBV11-2 to TRBJ1-6; TRBD1 might be the D (5 bases). The CDR3 sequence is CASSLEWQGLSPLHF. Written as DNA, the CDR3 is TGTGCCAGCAGCTTAGAGTGGCAGGGCCTTTCACCCCTCCACTTT.